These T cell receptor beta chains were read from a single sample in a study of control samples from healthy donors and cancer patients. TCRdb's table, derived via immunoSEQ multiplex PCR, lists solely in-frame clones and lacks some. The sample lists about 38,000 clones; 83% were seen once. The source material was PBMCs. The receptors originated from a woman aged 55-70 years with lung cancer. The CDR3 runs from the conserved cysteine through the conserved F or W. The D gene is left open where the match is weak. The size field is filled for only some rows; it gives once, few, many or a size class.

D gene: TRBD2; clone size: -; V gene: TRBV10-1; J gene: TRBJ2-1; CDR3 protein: CASSAGTSGGWSSYNEQFF; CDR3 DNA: TGCGCCAGCAGTGCAGGGACTAGCGGGGGATGGAGCTCCTACAATGAGCAGTTCTTC
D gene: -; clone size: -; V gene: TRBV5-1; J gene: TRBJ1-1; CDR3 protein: CASSLGMTGVTEAFF; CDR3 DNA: TGCGCCAGCAGCTTGGGAATGACAGGAGTCACTGAAGCTTTCTTT
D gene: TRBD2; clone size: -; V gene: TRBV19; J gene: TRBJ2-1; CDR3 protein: CASSIGGAGNEQFF; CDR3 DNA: TGTGCCAGTAGTATAGGTGGAGCGGGGAATGAGCAGTTCTTC
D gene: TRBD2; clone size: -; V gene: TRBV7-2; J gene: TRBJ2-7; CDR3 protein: CASSPPAGAAYEQYF; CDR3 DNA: TGTGCCAGCAGCCCTCCAGCGGGGGCTGCCTACGAGCAGTACTTC
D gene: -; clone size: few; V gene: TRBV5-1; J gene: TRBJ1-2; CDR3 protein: CASSWEGGTDGYTF; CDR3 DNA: TGCGCCAGCAGCTGGGAGGGCGGGACCGATGGCTACACCTTC
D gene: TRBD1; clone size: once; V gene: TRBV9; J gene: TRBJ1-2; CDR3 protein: CASSVDLDRDNYGYTF; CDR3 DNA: TGTGCCAGCAGCGTAGATCTGGACAGGGACAACTATGGCTACACCTTC
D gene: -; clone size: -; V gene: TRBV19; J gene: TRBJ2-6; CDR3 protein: CASSPSSGANVLTF; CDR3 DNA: TGTGCCAGTAGTCCGAGCTCTGGGGCCAACGTCCTGACTTTC
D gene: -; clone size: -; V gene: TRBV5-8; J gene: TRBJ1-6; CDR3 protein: CASSPLWGGFNSPLHF; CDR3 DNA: TGTGCCAGCAGCCCCCTGTGGGGAGGATTTAATTCACCCCTCCACTTT
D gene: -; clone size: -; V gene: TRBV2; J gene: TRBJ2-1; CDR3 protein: CASTDSGKTYNEQFF; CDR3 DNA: TGTGCCAGCACCGACTCGGGGAAAACCTACAATGAGCAGTTCTTC
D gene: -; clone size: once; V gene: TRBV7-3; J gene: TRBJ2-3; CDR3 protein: CASSSPGERGDTQYF; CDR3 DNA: TGTGCCAGCAGCTCCCCGGGGGAACGGGGGGATACGCAGTATTTT
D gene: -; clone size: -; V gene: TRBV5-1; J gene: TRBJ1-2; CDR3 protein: CASSFDRNVDGYTF; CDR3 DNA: TGCGCCAGCAGCTTCGACAGAAACGTAGATGGCTACACCTTC
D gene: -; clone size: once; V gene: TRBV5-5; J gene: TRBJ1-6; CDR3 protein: CASSLWDGQSSYNSPLHF; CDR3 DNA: TGTGCCAGCAGCTTATGGGACGGCCAGAGCTCCTATAATTCACCCCTCCACTTT
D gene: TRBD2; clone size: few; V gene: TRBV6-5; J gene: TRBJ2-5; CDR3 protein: CASRREALQETQYF; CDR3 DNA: TGTGCCAGCAGGCGGGAGGCACTACAAGAGACCCAGTACTTC
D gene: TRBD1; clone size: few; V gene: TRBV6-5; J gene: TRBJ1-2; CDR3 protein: CASTPGTEILYGYTF; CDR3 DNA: TGTGCCAGCACCCCTGGGACAGAAATTCTCTATGGCTACACCTTC
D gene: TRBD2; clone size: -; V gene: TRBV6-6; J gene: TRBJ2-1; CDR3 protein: CASSYEREGSEQFF; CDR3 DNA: TGTGCCAGCAGTTATGAGCGGGAGGGGAGTGAGCAGTTCTTC
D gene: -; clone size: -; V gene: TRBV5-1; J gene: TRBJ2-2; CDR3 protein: CASSVSLNTGELFF; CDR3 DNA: TGCGCCAGCAGCGTCTCCCTCAACACCGGGGAGCTGTTTTTT
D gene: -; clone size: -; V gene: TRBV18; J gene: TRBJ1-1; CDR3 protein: CASSPGITEAFF; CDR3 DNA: TGTGCCAGCTCACCGGGCATAACTGAAGCTTTCTTT
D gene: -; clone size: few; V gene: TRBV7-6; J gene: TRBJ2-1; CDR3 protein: CASSASSYNEQFF; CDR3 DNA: TGTGCCAGCAGCGCAAGCTCCTACAATGAGCAGTTCTTC
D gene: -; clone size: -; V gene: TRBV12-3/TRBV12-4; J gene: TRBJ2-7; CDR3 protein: CASSVGSDEQYF; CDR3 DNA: TGTGCCAGCAGCGTGGGGAGCGACGAGCAGTACTTC
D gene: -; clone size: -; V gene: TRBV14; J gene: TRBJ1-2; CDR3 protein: CASSQGVVWGYGYTF; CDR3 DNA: TGTGCCAGCAGCCAAGGGGTAGTATGGGGCTATGGCTACACCTTC